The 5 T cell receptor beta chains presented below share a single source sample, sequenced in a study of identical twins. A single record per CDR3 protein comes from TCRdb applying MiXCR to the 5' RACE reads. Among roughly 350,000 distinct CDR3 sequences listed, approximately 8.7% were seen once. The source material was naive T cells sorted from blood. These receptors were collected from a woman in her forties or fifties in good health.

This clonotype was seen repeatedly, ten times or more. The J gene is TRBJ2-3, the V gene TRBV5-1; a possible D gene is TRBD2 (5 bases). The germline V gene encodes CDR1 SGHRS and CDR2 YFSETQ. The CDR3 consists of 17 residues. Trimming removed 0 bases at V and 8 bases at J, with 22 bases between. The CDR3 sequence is CASSLDGNPSRAGTQYF. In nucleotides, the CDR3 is TGCGCCAGCAGCTTGGATGGTAACCCGTCCCGGGCGGGTACGCAGTATTTT.

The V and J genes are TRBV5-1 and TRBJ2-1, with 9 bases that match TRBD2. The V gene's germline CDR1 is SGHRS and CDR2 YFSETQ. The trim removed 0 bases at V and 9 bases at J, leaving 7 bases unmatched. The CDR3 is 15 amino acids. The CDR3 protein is CASSLAAGGPAEQFF. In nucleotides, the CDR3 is TGCGCCAGCAGCTTGGCCGCGGGAGGGCCAGCTGAGCAGTTCTTC.

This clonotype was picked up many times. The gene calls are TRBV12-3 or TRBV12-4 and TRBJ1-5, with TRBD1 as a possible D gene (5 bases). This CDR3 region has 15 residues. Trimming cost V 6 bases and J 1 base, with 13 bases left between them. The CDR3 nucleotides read TGTGCCAGCAGCCTGGGACCGACGAGCAATCAGCCCCAGCATTTT. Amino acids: CASSLGPTSNQPQHF.

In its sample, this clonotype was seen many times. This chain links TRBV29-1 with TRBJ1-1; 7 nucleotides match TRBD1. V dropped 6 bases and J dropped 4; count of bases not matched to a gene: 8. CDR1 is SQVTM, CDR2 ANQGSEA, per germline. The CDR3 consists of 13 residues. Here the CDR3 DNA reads TGCAGCGTGGCAGGGGGGGGAATCACTGAAGCTTTCTTT. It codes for CSVAGGGITEAFF.

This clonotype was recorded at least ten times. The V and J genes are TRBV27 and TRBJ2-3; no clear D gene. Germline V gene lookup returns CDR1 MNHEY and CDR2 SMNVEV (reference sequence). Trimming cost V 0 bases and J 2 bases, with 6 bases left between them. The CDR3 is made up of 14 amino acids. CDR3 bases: TGTGCCAGCAGTTTATCGCTGTACACAGATACGCAGTATTTT. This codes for CASSLSLYTDTQYF.